This T cell receptor beta chain was retrieved from a study of shared clonotypes between healthy human individuals. Assay execution proceeded at the deep level. Authors' data handling: Junction-only sequences produced by ImmunoSEQ had no quality scores, so filtering differed. The method was immunoSEQ multiplex PCR; TCRdb's version includes in-frame clones alone and lacks a portion of them. The D gene and trimming were derived from the DNA, and the V and J assignments and clone size from that table. The table has roughly 500,000 clones, 70% to 85% seen once; the top ten hold around 12%. CDR1 and CDR2 (germline): SGHTA, FQGNSA. There are 14 residues in the CDR3. Trimming removed 1 base from V and 4 bases from J, with 10 bases in between.

The clonotype was recovered from a middle-aged woman in good health. Some clones in this sample may be carry-over from other donors' samples. Sequencing was done on a sample of PBMCs. This sequence joins TRBV7-2 and TRBJ1-2; D perhaps matches TRBD1 (5 bases). The CDR3 here is CASSLGVGTYGYTF. The DNA of the CDR3 is TGTGCCAGCAGCTTAGGGGTAGGGACCTATGGCTACACCTTC.